What follows is one TCR beta chain and its context. Authors' methods: For nucleated cells, counts were estimated from reference gene primer amplification. The assay was immunoSEQ multiplex PCR, and TCRdb's table has in-frame clones only and misses some. V and J calls and clone size are as listed in that table; D and trimming were resolved from the DNA. The repertoire holds approximately 310,000 clones, with more than 75% as singletons. This entry belongs to a study of blood T cell repertoires in COVID-19. Whole-study context: Some COVID-19 samples were acute and others convalescent; all came from the United States, Italy and Spain. PBMCs, B-cell-depleted T cells, or T cells provided the cDNA or gDNA that made up the material.

CDR1 is ENHRY, CDR2 SYGVKD, per germline. Trimming took off 0 bases at V and 1 base at J, with 9 bases between the two ends. This CDR3 has 15 residues. The specimen was peripheral blood. The receptor was isolated from a man in his fifties with active or convalescent COVID-19. This chain uses TRBV10-3 with TRBJ1-1; D may be TRBD1 (6 bases). The DNA for the CDR3 is TGTGCCATCAGTGAGTCCCCAGGGGAGAACACTGAAGCTTTCTTT. Translating it yields CAISESPGENTEAFF.